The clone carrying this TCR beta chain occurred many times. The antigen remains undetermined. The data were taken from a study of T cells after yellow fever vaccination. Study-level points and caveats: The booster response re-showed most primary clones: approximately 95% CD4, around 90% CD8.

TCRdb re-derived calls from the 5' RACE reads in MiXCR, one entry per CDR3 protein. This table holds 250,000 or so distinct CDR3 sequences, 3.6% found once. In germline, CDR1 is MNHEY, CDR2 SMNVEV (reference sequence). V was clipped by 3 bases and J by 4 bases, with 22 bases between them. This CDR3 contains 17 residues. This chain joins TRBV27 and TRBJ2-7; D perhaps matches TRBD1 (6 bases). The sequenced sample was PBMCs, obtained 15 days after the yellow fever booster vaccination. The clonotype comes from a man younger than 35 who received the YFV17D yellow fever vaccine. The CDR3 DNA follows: TGTGCCAGCAGTTTCTACAGGGTGACAACGGGGATTTACGAGCAGTACTTC. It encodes CASSFYRVTTGIYEQYF.